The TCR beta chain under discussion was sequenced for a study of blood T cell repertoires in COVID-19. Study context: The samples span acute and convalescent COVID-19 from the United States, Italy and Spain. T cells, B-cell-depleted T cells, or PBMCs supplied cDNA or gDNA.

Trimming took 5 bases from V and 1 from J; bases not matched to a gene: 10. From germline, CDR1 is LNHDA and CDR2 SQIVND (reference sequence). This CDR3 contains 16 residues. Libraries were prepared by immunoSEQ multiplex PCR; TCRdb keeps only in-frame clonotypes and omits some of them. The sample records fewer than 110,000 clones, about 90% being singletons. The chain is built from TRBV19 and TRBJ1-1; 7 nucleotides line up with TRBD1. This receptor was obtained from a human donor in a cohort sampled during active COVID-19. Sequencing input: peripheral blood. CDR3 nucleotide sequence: TGTGCCAGTAGTGTGATGGGACAGACGGCGAACACTGAAGCTTTCTTT. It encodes CASSVMGQTANTEAFF.